Reported below is one T cell receptor beta chain. The antigen is undetermined. Repertoires were generated with immunoSEQ multiplex PCR, while TCRdb's copy carries only in-frame clones and drops some. The sample lists tens of thousands of clones, about 90% occurring once. The sample is drawn from a study of OX40 agonist ivuxolimab in advanced cancers. For the study at large: Prior anti-PD-1, anti-PD-L1 or anti-CTLA-4 therapy was allowed; about 39% had some. Three partial responders included one hepatocellular carcinoma patient and two cutaneous melanoma patients.

Germline loops: CDR1 SGHTA, CDR2 FQGTGA. V was clipped by 5 bases and J by 1 base; unmatched bases: 3. This CDR3 has 16 residues. Study-wide findings and caveats: Relative to CD4+ cells, CD8+ T cells on average had more expanded clones.

The sequence came from an adult with an advanced solid tumor such as melanoma, head and neck, liver or kidney cancer. The rearrangement uses TRBV7-3 and TRBJ2-1; the match to TRBD2 covers 12 bases. The sample here was CD4+ or CD8+ T cells sorted from blood, taken in a trial of the OX40 agonist ivuxolimab. The CDR3 spells CASSPLAGGSYNEQFF. The CDR3, as DNA: TGTGCCAGCAGCCCTCTAGCGGGAGGGTCCTACAATGAGCAGTTCTTC.